This T cell receptor beta chain originates from a study of T cells in women clearing cervical HPV infection. The protocol was immunoSEQ multiplex PCR, while the TCRdb copy is restricted to in-frame clones and leaves out a portion. This sample's table reports some 33,000 clones. The sequence derives from a woman between 18 and 70 years old with a cervical HPV16 infection that either progressed to CIN3+ or cleared (not recorded which). The sample taken for sequencing was blood buffy coat.

The chain's CDR3 is CASRAEGFTEAFF. The DNA read from the CDR3 is TGTGCCAGCAGAGCTGAGGGTTTCACTGAA. The gene calls are TRBV7-9 and TRBJ1-1; D remains ambiguous. The read gets to within 3 residues of the CDR3 end, and the germline J gene fills in the rest. The CDR3 length is 13 residues. Per germline, CDR1 SEHNR and CDR2 FQNEAQ (reference sequence). V was cut by 6 bases and J by 4 bases, with 12 bases left in between.